Listed below are T cell receptor beta chains from one sample, sequenced in a study of T cells in Graves' hyperthyroidism and ophthalmopathy. MiXCR was run by TCRdb on the multiplex PCR reads, yielding one entry per CDR3 protein. The sample holds hundreds of thousands of distinct CDR3 sequences; around a quarter are singletons and the top ten take 73%. The sample consisted of blood. Receptors were obtained from a man in his fifties with Graves' hyperthyroidism. Each CDR3 is given with its conserved first and last residue. Fields, in order: J gene, V gene, CDR3 protein.

J: TRBJ2-3; V: TRBV20-1; CDR3: CSASGATDTQYF
J: TRBJ2-1; V: TRBV7-9; CDR3: CASSSKREYNEQFF
J: TRBJ2-3; V: TRBV2; CDR3: CASTTRETDTQYF
J: TRBJ2-5; V: TRBV24-1; CDR3: CATSDYGRMGETQYF
J: TRBJ2-3; V: TRBV12-5; CDR3: CASGLVLAGGRDTQYF
J: TRBJ2-1; V: TRBV27; CDR3: CASSTYDTVGEQFF
J: TRBJ2-2; V: TRBV4-1; CDR3: CASNRVGTGELFF
J: TRBJ2-1; V: TRBV20-1; CDR3: CSARDIAGVPSYNEQFF
J: TRBJ2-7; V: TRBV6-1; CDR3: CASSREGNEQYF
J: TRBJ2-1; V: TRBV30; CDR3: CAWSVNEQFF
J: TRBJ2-1; V: TRBV6-1; CDR3: CASSGLGERGSYNEQFF
J: TRBJ1-1; V: TRBV20-1; CDR3: CSAREGNRGNTEAFF
J: TRBJ1-5; V: TRBV19; CDR3: CASSFREGQPQHF
J: TRBJ2-3; V: TRBV20-1; CDR3: CSAPRGGSSDTQYF
J: TRBJ1-2; V: TRBV13; CDR3: CASSQVDTALGYTF
J: TRBJ2-5; V: TRBV28; CDR3: CASSVRQGGIETQYF
J: TRBJ2-1; V: TRBV15; CDR3: CATSRVASANEQFF
J: TRBJ2-1; V: TRBV20-1; CDR3: CSARSTGQFNSEQFF
J: TRBJ1-2; V: TRBV27; CDR3: CASRSGSSKGYGYTF
J: TRBJ1-1; V: TRBV10-3; CDR3: CAISEGQMTEAFF
J: TRBJ1-5; V: TRBV3-1; CDR3: CASSQEIGVPGKQPQHF
J: TRBJ1-3; V: TRBV12-3/TRBV12-4; CDR3: CASNSGNTIYF
J: TRBJ2-3; V: TRBV19; CDR3: CASSIPLRTSGLTQYF
J: TRBJ2-5; V: TRBV12-3/TRBV12-4; CDR3: CASRPAGGQETQYF
J: TRBJ1-2; V: TRBV7-2; CDR3: CVSSLATAYGYTF
J: TRBJ1-1; V: TRBV5-1; CDR3: CASSNRQGRNTEAFF
J: TRBJ2-7; V: TRBV12-3/TRBV12-4; CDR3: CASRRTSFYEQYF
J: TRBJ2-5; V: TRBV3-1; CDR3: CASSPRLAGDSGALETQYF
J: TRBJ1-2; V: TRBV6-2/TRBV6-3; CDR3: CASSYSSSGAYGYTF
J: TRBJ1-5; V: TRBV18; CDR3: CASSPDYSNQPQHF
J: TRBJ2-1; V: TRBV5-1; CDR3: CASSLAGELEEQFF
J: TRBJ2-7; V: TRBV30; CDR3: CAWRVMSLSYEQYF
J: TRBJ2-3; V: TRBV7-2; CDR3: CASSPTTSGRAEKDTQYF
J: TRBJ1-2; V: TRBV28; CDR3: CASRGDGRKGYTF
J: TRBJ1-2; V: TRBV29-1; CDR3: CSVDRGRYRSGYTF
J: TRBJ2-1; V: TRBV7-3; CDR3: CASSLLDRGMNEQFF
J: TRBJ2-7; V: TRBV2; CDR3: CASSGTSNYEQYF
J: TRBJ2-6; V: TRBV6-1; CDR3: CASSDKDSGANVLTF
J: TRBJ2-3; V: TRBV9; CDR3: CASSLAGGVAYTQYF
J: TRBJ1-2; V: TRBV20-1; CDR3: CSAPPTRGANYGYTF
J: TRBJ2-7; V: TRBV18; CDR3: CASSHGTGTYEQYF
J: TRBJ1-6; V: TRBV12-3/TRBV12-4; CDR3: CASSLFRQIDNSPLHF
J: TRBJ1-2; V: TRBV20-1; CDR3: CSARGSNYGYTF